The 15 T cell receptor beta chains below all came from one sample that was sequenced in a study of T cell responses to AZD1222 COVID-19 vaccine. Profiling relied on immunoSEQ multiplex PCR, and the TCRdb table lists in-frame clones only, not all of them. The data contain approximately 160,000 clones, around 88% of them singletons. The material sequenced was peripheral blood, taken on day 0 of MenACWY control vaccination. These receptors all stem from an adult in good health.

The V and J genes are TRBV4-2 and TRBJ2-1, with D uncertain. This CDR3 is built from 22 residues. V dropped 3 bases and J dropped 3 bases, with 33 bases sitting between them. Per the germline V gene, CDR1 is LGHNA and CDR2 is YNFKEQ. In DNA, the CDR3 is TGTGCCAGCAGCCACCCCTCCCCTAACAAGTACCGGGCCGCGACTCGCTACAATGAGCAGTTCTTC. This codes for CASSHPSPNKYRAATRYNEQFF.

The CDR3 coding sequence is TGTGCCAGCAGTTCTGCGGACAGGGGGGACGAGCAGTACTTC. Translated, it gives CASSSADRGDEQYF. The chain joins TRBV28 to TRBJ2-7, with 10 bases fitting TRBD1. Trimming at V came to 4 bases and at J to 5 bases, leaving 5 bases not matched to a gene. From germline, CDR1 is MDHEN and CDR2 SYDVKM. CDR3 length equals 14 residues.

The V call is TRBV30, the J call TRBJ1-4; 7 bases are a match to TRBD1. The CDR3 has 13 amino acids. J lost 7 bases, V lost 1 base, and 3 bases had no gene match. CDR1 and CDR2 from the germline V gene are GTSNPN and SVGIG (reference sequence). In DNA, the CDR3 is TGTGCCTGGAGTGAGGGGGCCGGTGAAAAACTGTTTTTT. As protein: CAWSEGAGEKLFF.

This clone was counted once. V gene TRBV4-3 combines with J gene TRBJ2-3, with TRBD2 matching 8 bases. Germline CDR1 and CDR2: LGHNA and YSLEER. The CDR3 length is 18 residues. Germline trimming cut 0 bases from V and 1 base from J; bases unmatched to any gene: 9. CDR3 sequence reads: CASSQETLSGIRTDTQYF. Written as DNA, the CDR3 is TGCGCCAGCAGCCAAGAAACTCTTAGCGGGATACGCACAGATACGCAGTATTTT.

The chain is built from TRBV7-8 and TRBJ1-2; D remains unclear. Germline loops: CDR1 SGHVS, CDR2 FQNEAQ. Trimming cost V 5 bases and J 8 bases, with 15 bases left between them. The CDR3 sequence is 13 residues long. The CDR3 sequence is CASSQGNVGGYTF. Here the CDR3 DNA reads TGTGCCAGCAGCCAAGGGAACGTTGGGGGCTACACCTTC.

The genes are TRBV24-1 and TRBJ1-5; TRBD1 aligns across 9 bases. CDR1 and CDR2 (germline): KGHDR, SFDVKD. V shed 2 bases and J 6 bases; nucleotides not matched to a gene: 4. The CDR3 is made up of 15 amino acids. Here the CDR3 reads CATSDSRQGVQPQHF. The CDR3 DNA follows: TGTGCCACCAGTGATTCCCGACAGGGGGTTCAGCCCCAGCATTTT.

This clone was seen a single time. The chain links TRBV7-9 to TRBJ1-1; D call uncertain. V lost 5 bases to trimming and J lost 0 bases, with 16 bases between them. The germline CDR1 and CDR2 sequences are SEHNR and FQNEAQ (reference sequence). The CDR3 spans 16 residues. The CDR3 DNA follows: TGTGCCAGCAGCAAACGAGAGGTTTCCATGAACACTGAAGCTTTCTTT. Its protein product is CASSKREVSMNTEAFF. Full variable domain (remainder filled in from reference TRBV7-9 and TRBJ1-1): DTGVSQNPRHKITKRGQNVTFRCDPISEHNRLYWYRQTLGQGPEFLTYFQNEAQLEKSRLLSDRFSAERPKGSFSTLEIQRTEQGDSAMYLCASSKREVSMNTEAFFGQGTRLTVV.

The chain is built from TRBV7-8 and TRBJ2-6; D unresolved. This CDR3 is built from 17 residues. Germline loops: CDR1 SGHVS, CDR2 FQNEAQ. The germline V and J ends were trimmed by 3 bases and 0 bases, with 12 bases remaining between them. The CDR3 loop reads CASSFQIPTSGANVLTF. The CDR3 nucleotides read TGTGCCAGCAGCTTCCAGATCCCAACCTCTGGGGCCAACGTCCTGACTTTC.

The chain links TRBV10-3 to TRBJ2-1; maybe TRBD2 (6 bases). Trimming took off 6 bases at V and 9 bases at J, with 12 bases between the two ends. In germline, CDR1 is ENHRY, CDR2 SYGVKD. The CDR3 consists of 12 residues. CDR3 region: CAISEGLSEQFF. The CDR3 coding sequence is TGTGCCATCAGCGAGGGACTCTCTGAGCAGTTCTTC.

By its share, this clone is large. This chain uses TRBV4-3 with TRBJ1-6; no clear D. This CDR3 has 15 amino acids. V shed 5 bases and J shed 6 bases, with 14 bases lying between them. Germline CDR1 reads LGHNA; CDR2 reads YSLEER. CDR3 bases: TGCGCCAGCAGCTACACTCGGGCCATTAATTCACCCCTCCACTTT. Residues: CASSYTRAINSPLHF.

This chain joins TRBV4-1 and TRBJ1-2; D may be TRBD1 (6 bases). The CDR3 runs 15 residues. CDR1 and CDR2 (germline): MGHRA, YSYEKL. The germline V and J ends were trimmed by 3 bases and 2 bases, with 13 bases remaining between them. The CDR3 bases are TGCGCCAGCAGCCAGTCCAGGGGTGACAACTATGGCTACACCTTC. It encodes CASSQSRGDNYGYTF.

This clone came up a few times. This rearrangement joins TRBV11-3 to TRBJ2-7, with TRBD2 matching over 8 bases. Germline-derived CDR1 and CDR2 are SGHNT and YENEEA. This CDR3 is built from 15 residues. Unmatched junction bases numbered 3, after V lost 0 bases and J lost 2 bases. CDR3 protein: CASSLDSGGTYEQYF. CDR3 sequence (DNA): TGTGCCAGCAGCTTAGACAGCGGGGGAACCTACGAGCAGTACTTC.

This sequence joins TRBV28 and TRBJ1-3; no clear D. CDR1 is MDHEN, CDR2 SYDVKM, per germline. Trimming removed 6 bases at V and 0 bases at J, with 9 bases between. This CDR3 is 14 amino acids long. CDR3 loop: CASSPAGSGNTIYF. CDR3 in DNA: TGTGCCAGCAGCCCAGCGGGCTCTGGAAACACCATATATTTT.

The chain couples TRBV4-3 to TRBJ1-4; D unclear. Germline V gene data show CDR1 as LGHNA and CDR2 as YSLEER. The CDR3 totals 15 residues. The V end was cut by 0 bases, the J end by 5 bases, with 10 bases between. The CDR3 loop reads CASSQEAGKNEKLFF. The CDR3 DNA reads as TGCGCCAGCAGCCAAGAAGCAGGCAAAAATGAAAAACTGTTTTTT.

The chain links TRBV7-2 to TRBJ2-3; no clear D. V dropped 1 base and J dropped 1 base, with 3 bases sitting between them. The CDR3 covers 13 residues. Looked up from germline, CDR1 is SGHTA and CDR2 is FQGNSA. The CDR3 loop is CASSLGGTDTQYF. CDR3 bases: TGTGCCAGCAGCTTAGGGGGCACAGATACGCAGTATTTT.